One and the same sample provided the 8 T cell receptor beta chains below, sequenced in a study of cytomegalovirus exposure and HLA in healthy donors. PCR was performed using 60 Vbeta and 13 Jbeta primers. Data came from immunoSEQ multiplex PCR; TCRdb stores just in-frame clones and leaves some out. The sample yields more than 65,000 clones, around 80% seen once. The sequencing sample was made of PBMCs. These receptor sequences come from a man younger than 35 in good health and CMV-seronegative.

V gene TRBV7-9 combines with J gene TRBJ2-2; D remains unclear. The CDR3 loop spans 12 amino acids. In germline, CDR1 is SEHNR, CDR2 FQNEAQ (reference sequence). V lost 5 bases, J lost 3 bases, and 4 bases lay in between. CDR3 DNA sequence: TGTGCCAGCAGCACTCACACCGGGGAGCTGTTTTTT. Residues: CASSTHTGELFF.

The chain couples TRBV5-1 to TRBJ1-2; 7 positions agree with TRBD1. V shed 3 bases and J 8 bases; nucleotides not matched to a gene: 10. The length of the CDR3 is 14 residues. Germline assignment: CDR1 SGHRS and CDR2 YFSETQ. The CDR3, as DNA: TGCGCCAGCAGCTCCTGGGGACAGCTTGAAGGCTACACCTTC. Protein: CASSSWGQLEGYTF.

The J gene is TRBJ1-1, the V gene TRBV6-5; 8 bases agree with TRBD1. This CDR3 has 14 amino acids. After removal of 6 bases from V and 1 base from J, the junction contained 4 bases not matched to a gene. Germline-derived CDR1 and CDR2 are MNHEY and SVGAGI. CDR3 residues: CASSPGQGNTEAFF. The CDR3, as DNA: TGTGCCAGCAGCCCTGGACAGGGGAACACTGAAGCTTTCTTT.

The chain has TRBV25-1 and TRBJ1-2; 7 nucleotides align to TRBD1. V shed 7 bases and J 6 bases; nucleotides not matched to a gene: 8. Germline V gene data show CDR1 as MGHDK and CDR2 as SYGVNS. This CDR3 is built from 13 residues. The CDR3 coding sequence is TGTGCCAGCATCGGGACAGTTTATCATGGCTACACCTTC. This codes for CASIGTVYHGYTF.

This clone was counted a few times. This rearrangement joins TRBV6-5 to TRBJ1-4; tentative D call: TRBD1 (5 bases). The length of the CDR3 is 15 residues. The germline gives CDR1 MNHEY, CDR2 SVGAGI. Trimming stripped 5 bases from V and 3 bases from J, with 13 bases between. CDR3 nucleotide sequence: TGTGCCAGCAGTCCTAAGAAGGGGCCTAATGAAAAACTGTTTTTT. As protein: CASSPKKGPNEKLFF.

J is TRBJ1-3 and V is TRBV5-4; tentative D call: TRBD1 (6 bases). CDR3 size: 16 residues. Germline CDR1 and CDR2: SGHNT and YYREEE (reference sequence). Trimming took off 10 bases at V and 1 base at J, with 21 bases between the two ends. The CDR3 region has the DNA TGTGCCGTCAGGGACACTTATTACGGTTCTGGAAACACCATATATTTT. Amino acid sequence: CAVRDTYYGSGNTIYF.

The chain uses TRBV4-3 and TRBJ2-2; the D gene is possibly TRBD2 (5 bases). Trimming took off 0 bases at V and 7 bases at J, with 12 bases between the two ends. The CDR3 is made up of 15 amino acids. Per the germline V gene, CDR1 is LGHNA and CDR2 is YSLEER. The CDR3 loop reads CASSQDVGKYGELFF. For the CDR3, the DNA is TGCGCCAGCAGCCAAGATGTCGGGAAATACGGGGAGCTGTTTTTT.

This sequence joins TRBV27 and TRBJ2-5; D remains ambiguous. CDR3 length equals 13 residues. Deletions cut 7 bases from V and 2 bases from J, with 11 bases between. Germline V CDR1 and CDR2: MNHEY, SMNVEV (reference sequence). CDR3 residues: CASKQRLQETQYF. The CDR3 bases are TGTGCCAGCAAGCAGAGACTTCAAGAGACCCAGTACTTC.